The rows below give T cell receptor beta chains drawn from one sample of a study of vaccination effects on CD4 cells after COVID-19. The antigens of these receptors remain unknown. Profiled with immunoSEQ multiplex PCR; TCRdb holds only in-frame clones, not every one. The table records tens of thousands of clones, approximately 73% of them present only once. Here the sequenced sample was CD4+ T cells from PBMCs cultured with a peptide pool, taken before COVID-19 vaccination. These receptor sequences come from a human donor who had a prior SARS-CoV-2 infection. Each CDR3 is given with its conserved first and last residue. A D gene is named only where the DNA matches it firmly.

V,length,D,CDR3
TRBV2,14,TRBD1,CASAIQGWSYEQYF
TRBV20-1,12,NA,CSASGYGTEAFF
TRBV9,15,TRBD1,CASSLRDRGHYGYTF
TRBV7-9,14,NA,CASSEASYTGELFF
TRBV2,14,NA,CASSRALGVETQYF
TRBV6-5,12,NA,CASSSSYTEAFF
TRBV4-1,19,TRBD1,CASSHTPRQGLGSNQPQHF
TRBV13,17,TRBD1,CASRRYLTRDRDYGYTF
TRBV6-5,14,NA,CASSISVLNTEAFF
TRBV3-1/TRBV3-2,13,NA,CASTRFGVGELFF
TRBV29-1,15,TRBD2,CSVEMSGRAGGELFF
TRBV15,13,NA,CATSRRQSYEQYF
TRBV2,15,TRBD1,CASSASRQGNEKLFF
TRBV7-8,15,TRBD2,CASSPSGLALNEQFF
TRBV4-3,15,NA,CASSQEHNRNTEAFF
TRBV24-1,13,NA,CATSDYGRKGYTF
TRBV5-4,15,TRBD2,CASSSGTSGGETQYF
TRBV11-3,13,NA,CASSPRDQETQYF
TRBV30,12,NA,CAWRFGSYEQYF
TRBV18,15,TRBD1,CASSPRRDRLYEQYF
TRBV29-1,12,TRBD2,CSSGGSTDTQYF
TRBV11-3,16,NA,CASSSAGAVGGETQYF
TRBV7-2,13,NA,CASRLGPSNEQFF
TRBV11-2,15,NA,CASSSSGFFYNEQFF
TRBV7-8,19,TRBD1,CASSQRWGQPLTGANVLTF
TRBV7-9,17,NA,CASSQNSGAATTYGYTF
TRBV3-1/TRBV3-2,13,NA,CASSPGQNTEAFF
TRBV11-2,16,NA,CASSHLSAGAKNIQYF
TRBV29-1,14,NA,CSVVSWGSQETQYF
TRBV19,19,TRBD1,CASRRDRPSSLSGANVLTF
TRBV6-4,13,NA,CASSESAENEQFF
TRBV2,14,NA,CASSALVITDTQYF
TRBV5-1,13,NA,CASSLMGGGEQYF
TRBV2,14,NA,CASSPAGTAGEQFF
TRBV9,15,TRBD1,CASSVRTGGMDTQYF
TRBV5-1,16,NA,CASSYGSGGGNEKLFF
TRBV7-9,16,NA,CASSTNSRGSGETQYF
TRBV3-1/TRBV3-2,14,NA,CASSQQRATYEQYF
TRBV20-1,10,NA,CSAIYNEQFF